This T cell receptor beta chain was captured by sequencing in a study of blood T cell repertoires in COVID-19. Across the study: Sites across the United States, Italy and Spain contributed samples from acute and convalescent COVID-19.

Here immunoSEQ multiplex PCR was the method, and the copy in TCRdb shows in-frame clones only, minus some. Of roughly 210,000 clones in the sample, roughly 84% are singletons; the top ten hold approximately 10%. V lost 4 bases to trimming and J lost 2 bases; unmatched junction nucleotides: 4. Germline V gene sequence: CDR1 MNHEY, CDR2 SVGAGI. This CDR3 region has 14 residues. The receptor comes from a woman aged 80 or over with COVID-19, enrolled during active disease. Sequenced: peripheral blood. The chain uses TRBV6-5 and TRBJ2-7; 8 nucleotides align to TRBD1. Here the CDR3 DNA reads TGTGCCAGCAGTTCCGACAGGGGAACCTACGAGCAGTACTTC. This translates into CASSSDRGTYEQYF.